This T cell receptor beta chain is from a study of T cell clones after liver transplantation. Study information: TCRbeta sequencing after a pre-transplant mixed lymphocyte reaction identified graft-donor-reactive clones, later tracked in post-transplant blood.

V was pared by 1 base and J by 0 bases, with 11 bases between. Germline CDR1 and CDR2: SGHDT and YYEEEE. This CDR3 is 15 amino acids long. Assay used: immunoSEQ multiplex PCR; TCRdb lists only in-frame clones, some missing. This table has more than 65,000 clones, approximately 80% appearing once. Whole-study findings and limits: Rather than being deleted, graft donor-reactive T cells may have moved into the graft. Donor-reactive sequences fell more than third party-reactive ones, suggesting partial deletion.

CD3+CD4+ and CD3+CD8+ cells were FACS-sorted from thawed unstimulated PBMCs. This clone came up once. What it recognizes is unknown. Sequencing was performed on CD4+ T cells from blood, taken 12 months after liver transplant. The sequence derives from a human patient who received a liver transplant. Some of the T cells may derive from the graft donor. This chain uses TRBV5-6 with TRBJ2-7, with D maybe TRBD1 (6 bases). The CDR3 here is CASSLMRGSSYEQYF. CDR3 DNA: TGTGCCAGCAGCTTGATGAGGGGGAGCTCCTACGAGCAGTACTTC.